These T cell receptor beta chains were read from a single sample in a study of vaccination and CD4 T cells after COVID-19. From the PCR reads, TCRdb called clonotypes with MiXCR, one entry per CDR3 protein. The data show some 14,000 distinct CDR3 sequences, with 55% seen just once and 16% held by the top ten. These receptors are not linked to any known antigen. The specimen was CD4+ T cells from blood, cultured in vitro. The source is a human donor who had recovered from COVID-19. The CDR3 runs from the conserved cysteine through the conserved F or W.

V | CDR3
TRBV2 | CASRWGGETQYF
TRBV20-1 | CSARGAGDGETQYF
TRBV12-3/TRBV12-4 | CATQGGGGQTNTGELFF
TRBV20-1 | CSARSPHSGELFF
TRBV5-1 | CASRVQEQETQYF
TRBV9 | CASSPDPLSYEQYF
TRBV2 | CASSDGVNEQFF
TRBV2 | CASRGQRTYEQYF
TRBV15 | CATSRDRLALDTQYF
TRBV27 | CASSLWTGSGGELFF
TRBV7-2 | CASRTGEYGYTF
TRBV7-3 | CASSTEYQETQYF
TRBV6-1 | CASRRGRGYTF
TRBV12-5 | CASKGDWEGYTF
TRBV20-1 | CSPNLAGGTYPQYF
TRBV15 | CATSRDPGVGETQYF
TRBV2 | CASSSPGLGGEQFF
TRBV5-6 | CASSRQDYGNTEAFF
TRBV7-9 | CASTTRETQYF
TRBV7-3 | CASSPGLGYNEQFF
TRBV6-2/TRBV6-3 | CASIPRDGRGYTEAFF
TRBV5-1 | CASSPLSGGSSYNSPLHF
TRBV27 | CASRISQTGYNSPLHF
TRBV20-1 | CSASVGHSTDTQYF
TRBV27 | CASSPGLAPSLYEQYF
TRBV5-8 | CASNDRDRGQVTGELFF
TRBV12-3/TRBV12-4 | CASSALAGGYNEQFF
TRBV6-1 | CASSEGSLAEATDTQYF
TRBV20-1 | CSAETRSRNEQFF
TRBV20-1 | CSARGNDWFIEDTQYF
TRBV20-1 | CSARASVRDTQYF
TRBV20-1 | CSARSGKTSGRSYEQYF
TRBV20-1 | CSARPRRSRSYNEQFF
TRBV7-2 | CASSSRPGQGVETQYF
TRBV5-1 | CASSIPAQSGEQYF
TRBV27 | CASRPNQDYEQYF
TRBV7-3 | CASSLGEGGYNEQFF
TRBV27 | CASSLEAAFNNEQFF
TRBV20-1 | CSASRDRALYGYTF
TRBV27 | CASTRVGGSVNSPLHF
TRBV20-1 | CSARAQEGLSNQPQHF
TRBV28 | CASSVTQHGLFF
TRBV27 | CASSLRQPSNYGYTF
TRBV24-1 | CATSDSGTSGSQAQYF
TRBV6-5 | CASSYSAYTDTQYF
TRBV6-2/TRBV6-3 | CASSYSSSAGELFF
TRBV20-1 | CSARGGNNSPLHF
TRBV20-1 | CSADGQYEQYF
TRBV6-1 | CASSVTGNYGYTF
TRBV6-5 | CASSYLVGSGTGELFF
TRBV18 | CASSLQTEPNYGYTF
TRBV28 | CASSNPTGGIDEAFF
TRBV3-1 | CASSPAVGGITEAFF